The sequence of this T cell receptor (beta chain) was determined in a study of tissue T cells after allogeneic stem cell transplantation. Study results and caveats: Few T cell clones were shared across patients, but motif clusters showed tissue-specific shared signatures. Tissue-detected TCR repertoire was only partly captured by blood and spleen T cells.

Regarding this clone: As yet, its antigen is unknown. Germline and genes here are mouse.

The assay was immunoSEQ multiplex PCR, and TCRdb's table has in-frame clones only and misses some. This table has tens of thousands of clones, around 70% appearing once. Sequenced material: sorted cells pooled from one or two spleens. This TCR was sampled from a pool of C57BL/6 mice in good health.

The CDR3 sequence is CASGDPLGTSAETLYF. The sequenced part of the CDR3 DNA is TGTGCCAGCGGTGATCCACTGGGGACTAGTGCAGAAACGCTGTAT. The chain has TRBV13-2 and TRBJ2-3; TRBD2 agrees at 7 bases. The read ends 1 residue before the CDR3 terminus; that terminus is restored from the germline J gene. The V gene end was trimmed by 1 base and the J gene end by 0 bases; junction bases not matched to a gene: 5. Per the germline V gene, CDR1 is NNHNN and CDR2 is SYGAGS (reference sequence). The CDR3 is 16 amino acids.